This T cell receptor (beta chain) is drawn from a study of blood T cell repertoires in COVID-19. Study at large: Samples came from the United States, Italy and Spain, spanning acute and convalescent COVID-19. T cells, B-cell-depleted T cells, or PBMCs provided the cDNA or gDNA that served as material.

The data were produced by immunoSEQ multiplex PCR, yet TCRdb's version contains in-frame clones alone and is incomplete. Among 130,000 to 150,000 clones, about three quarters were seen once, and the ten largest hold more than 1.5%. Trimming left V 1 base short and J 0 bases short, with 7 bases between. The CDR3 spans 14 residues. Germline assignment: CDR1 SNHLY and CDR2 FYNNEI. This clone was detected only a few times. The rearrangement uses TRBV2 and TRBJ2-7; no definite D call. The sample comprised peripheral blood. The receptor was derived from a woman aged 60-75 years with acute or convalescent COVID-19. CDR3 coding DNA: TGTGCCAGCAGTGAAGACCGGTACTCCTACGAGCAGTACTTC. Protein sequence: CASSEDRYSYEQYF.